The rows below give T cell receptor beta chains drawn from one sample of a study of CD8 T cells in ankylosing spondylitis. One entry per CDR3 protein results from TCRdb running MiXCR on the 5' RACE reads. The data contain 150,000 to 200,000 distinct CDR3 sequences, about 32% of them singletons. Sequencing was carried out using synovial fluid, either unsorted or a sorted T cell fraction (not recorded which). Source of these receptors: a male donor with ankylosing spondylitis. Both conserved end residues are part of each CDR3. A D gene is named only where the DNA matches it firmly. A clone size is listed for some rows: how often the clone was seen (once, few, many), or a class if it is expanded.

CDR3aa: CASTLLDTQYF
CDR3nt: TGTGCCAGCACCCTGTTAGATACGCAGTATTTT
abundance: many
j_gene: TRBJ2-3
d_gene: .
v_gene: TRBV12-3/TRBV12-4

CDR3aa: CASRGTGPNSPLHF
CDR3nt: TGTGCCAGCAGAGGCACAGGGCCCAATTCACCCCTCCACTTT
abundance: .
j_gene: TRBJ1-6
d_gene: .
v_gene: TRBV6-1

CDR3aa: CASSLAVGGRETQYF
CDR3nt: TGCGCCAGCAGCTTGGCGGTAGGGGGCCGAGAGACCCAGTACTTC
abundance: .
j_gene: TRBJ2-5
d_gene: TRBD1
v_gene: TRBV5-1

CDR3aa: CAVKPDLGPGELFF
CDR3nt: TGTGCGGTCAAGCCAGACCTAGGGCCCGGGGAGCTGTTTTTT
abundance: many
j_gene: TRBJ2-2
d_gene: .
v_gene: TRBV7-9

CDR3aa: CASSEQNYEQYF
CDR3nt: TGTGCCAGCAGTGAGCAGAACTACGAGCAGTACTTC
abundance: few
j_gene: TRBJ2-7
d_gene: .
v_gene: TRBV25-1

CDR3aa: CASSGSGAKGAGELFF
CDR3nt: TGTGCCAGCAGTGGGAGCGGGGCGAAGGGGGCCGGGGAGCTGTTTTTT
abundance: many
j_gene: TRBJ2-2
d_gene: .
v_gene: TRBV28

CDR3aa: CASSRQGAGELFF
CDR3nt: TGTGCCAGCAGCAGACAGGGGGCCGGGGAGCTGTTTTTT
abundance: .
j_gene: TRBJ2-2
d_gene: TRBD1
v_gene: TRBV12-3/TRBV12-4

CDR3aa: CATTPDGGVGYEQYF
CDR3nt: TGTGCCACTACCCCTGACGGGGGGGTCGGGTACGAGCAGTACTTC
abundance: many
j_gene: TRBJ2-7
d_gene: TRBD2
v_gene: TRBV11-2

CDR3aa: CASSIVDMNTEAFF
CDR3nt: TGTGCCAGTAGTATCGTGGACATGAACACTGAAGCTTTCTTT
abundance: few
j_gene: TRBJ1-1
d_gene: .
v_gene: TRBV19

CDR3aa: CASSEKSRGNGGYTF
CDR3nt: TGTGCCAGCAGCGAAAAGTCCAGGGGGAACGGTGGCTACACCTTC
abundance: .
j_gene: TRBJ1-2
d_gene: TRBD1
v_gene: TRBV28

CDR3aa: CSAAVENEQFF
CDR3nt: TGCAGTGCTGCGGTGGAGAATGAGCAGTTCTTC
abundance: .
j_gene: TRBJ2-1
d_gene: .
v_gene: TRBV20-1

CDR3aa: CSASASGRAFGELFF
CDR3nt: TGCAGTGCTAGCGCTAGCGGGAGGGCCTTCGGGGAGCTGTTTTTT
abundance: .
j_gene: TRBJ2-2
d_gene: TRBD2
v_gene: TRBV20-1

CDR3aa: CASSLQGQGIDEQFF
CDR3nt: TGTGCCAGCAGCTTACAGGGACAGGGGATTGATGAGCAGTTCTTC
abundance: .
j_gene: TRBJ2-1
d_gene: TRBD1
v_gene: TRBV7-3

CDR3aa: CASSKDYVGSDTQYF
CDR3nt: TGTGCCAGCAGCAAAGACTATGTGGGATCAGATACGCAGTATTTT
abundance: .
j_gene: TRBJ2-3
d_gene: .
v_gene: TRBV7-2

CDR3aa: CATSRDSGTGEQYF
CDR3nt: TGTGCCACCAGCAGAGATTCCGGAACGGGCGAGCAGTACTTC
abundance: few
j_gene: TRBJ2-7
d_gene: .
v_gene: TRBV15

CDR3aa: CASILGAATGELFF
CDR3nt: TGTGCCAGCATCCTGGGCGCGGCTACCGGGGAGCTGTTTTTT
abundance: .
j_gene: TRBJ2-2
d_gene: .
v_gene: TRBV6-1

CDR3aa: CASSVREVNTEAFF
CDR3nt: TGTGCCAGCAGCGTCAGGGAAGTGAACACTGAAGCTTTCTTT
abundance: few
j_gene: TRBJ1-1
d_gene: .
v_gene: TRBV9

CDR3aa: CSARARGQNIQYF
CDR3nt: TGCAGTGCTAGAGCTCGCGGGCAAAACATTCAGTACTTC
abundance: few
j_gene: TRBJ2-4
d_gene: .
v_gene: TRBV20-1

CDR3aa: CSAHKGQSSYEQYF
CDR3nt: TGCAGTGCCCACAAGGGACAGAGCTCCTACGAGCAGTACTTC
abundance: .
j_gene: TRBJ2-7
d_gene: TRBD1
v_gene: TRBV20-1

CDR3aa: CASSRRPGTSYEQYF
CDR3nt: TGTGCCAGCAGCCGCCGGCCGGGGACCTCCTACGAGCAGTACTTC
abundance: .
j_gene: TRBJ2-7
d_gene: .
v_gene: TRBV11-3

CDR3aa: CASSSPGQGRNEQYF
CDR3nt: TGTGCCAGCAGCTCTCCGGGACAGGGTAGGAACGAGCAGTACTTC
abundance: .
j_gene: TRBJ2-7
d_gene: TRBD1
v_gene: TRBV12-3/TRBV12-4

CDR3aa: CASSSEGYMNTEAFF
CDR3nt: TGCGCCAGCAGCTCCGAAGGATACATGAACACTGAAGCTTTCTTT
abundance: .
j_gene: TRBJ1-1
d_gene: .
v_gene: TRBV5-1

CDR3aa: CAISWTGILTDTQYF
CDR3nt: TGTGCCATCAGCTGGACCGGGATCCTCACAGATACGCAGTATTTT
abundance: many
j_gene: TRBJ2-3
d_gene: .
v_gene: TRBV10-3

CDR3aa: CASSVGVAETQETQYF
CDR3nt: TGTGCCAGCAGCGTAGGTGTGGCAGAGACACAAGAGACCCAGTACTTC
abundance: few
j_gene: TRBJ2-5
d_gene: .
v_gene: TRBV9

CDR3aa: CASSPGGTGELFF
CDR3nt: TGTGCCAGCAGCCCAGGGGGCACCGGGGAGCTGTTTTTT
abundance: many
j_gene: TRBJ2-2
d_gene: TRBD1
v_gene: TRBV7-2

CDR3aa: CASSPIRARDGYTF
CDR3nt: TGTGCCAGCAGTCCCATTCGGGCTAGGGATGGCTACACCTTC
abundance: many
j_gene: TRBJ1-2
d_gene: .
v_gene: TRBV12-3/TRBV12-4

CDR3aa: CASSLWTSPDTQYF
CDR3nt: TGCGCCAGCAGCCTCTGGACTAGCCCAGATACGCAGTATTTT
abundance: few
j_gene: TRBJ2-3
d_gene: TRBD2
v_gene: TRBV5-1

CDR3aa: CSARGTSGGNEQFF
CDR3nt: TGCAGTGCTCGAGGGACTAGCGGGGGCAATGAGCAGTTCTTC
abundance: many
j_gene: TRBJ2-1
d_gene: TRBD2
v_gene: TRBV20-1

CDR3aa: CASSLEFADTQYF
CDR3nt: TGCGCCAGCAGCTTGGAATTCGCAGATACGCAGTATTTT
abundance: many
j_gene: TRBJ2-3
d_gene: .
v_gene: TRBV5-1

CDR3aa: CASQINQGTANTEAFF
CDR3nt: TGTGCCAGCCAAATTAACCAGGGTACGGCGAACACTGAAGCTTTCTTT
abundance: .
j_gene: TRBJ1-1
d_gene: .
v_gene: TRBV18

CDR3aa: CASSLGVGRLVEAFF
CDR3nt: TGTGCCAGCAGCTTAGGGGTAGGCCGCCTTGTCGAAGCTTTCTTT
abundance: .
j_gene: TRBJ1-1
d_gene: .
v_gene: TRBV7-2

CDR3aa: CASSSAQGSSPLHF
CDR3nt: TGTGCCAGCAGTTCTGCCCAGGGCAGTTCACCCCTCCACTTT
abundance: .
j_gene: TRBJ1-6
d_gene: .
v_gene: TRBV28

CDR3aa: CSVLGQGGRSEQFF
CDR3nt: TGCAGCGTTTTGGGACAGGGAGGGAGAAGTGAGCAGTTCTTC
abundance: .
j_gene: TRBJ2-1
d_gene: TRBD1
v_gene: TRBV29-1

CDR3aa: CSARGAGATDEQFF
CDR3nt: TGCAGTGCTAGGGGAGCGGGAGCTACGGATGAGCAGTTCTTC
abundance: few
j_gene: TRBJ2-1
d_gene: TRBD2
v_gene: TRBV20-1

CDR3aa: CASSLGWGGLTEAFF
CDR3nt: TGCGCCAGCAGCTTGGGGTGGGGTGGGCTCACTGAAGCTTTCTTT
abundance: few
j_gene: TRBJ1-1
d_gene: .
v_gene: TRBV5-1

CDR3aa: CSAQSGRTDTQYF
CDR3nt: TGCAGTGCCCAGAGCGGACGCACAGATACGCAGTATTTT
abundance: few
j_gene: TRBJ2-3
d_gene: .
v_gene: TRBV20-1

CDR3aa: CSARAGGIDEQYF
CDR3nt: TGCAGTGCCCGCGCGGGGGGTATCGACGAGCAGTACTTC
abundance: .
j_gene: TRBJ2-7
d_gene: TRBD2
v_gene: TRBV20-1

CDR3aa: CSASEGYNEQFF
CDR3nt: TGCAGTGCATCCGAGGGTTACAATGAGCAGTTCTTC
abundance: .
j_gene: TRBJ2-1
d_gene: .
v_gene: TRBV20-1

CDR3aa: CSASNLVRDRGGNQPQHF
CDR3nt: TGCAGTGCTAGTAACCTCGTCCGGGACAGGGGCGGCAATCAGCCCCAGCATTTT
abundance: many
j_gene: TRBJ1-5
d_gene: TRBD1
v_gene: TRBV20-1

CDR3aa: CASSRGDNEQFF
CDR3nt: TGTGCCAGCAGTCGAGGGGACAATGAGCAGTTCTTC
abundance: few
j_gene: TRBJ2-1
d_gene: .
v_gene: TRBV6-5

CDR3aa: CASSWGPGGEDEKLFF
CDR3nt: TGCGCCAGCAGCTGGGGCCCAGGGGGGGAAGATGAAAAACTGTTTTTT
abundance: .
j_gene: TRBJ1-4
d_gene: TRBD1
v_gene: TRBV5-1

CDR3aa: CASTRAGGYEQYF
CDR3nt: TGTGCCAGCACTAGAGCGGGAGGCTACGAGCAGTACTTC
abundance: once
j_gene: TRBJ2-7
d_gene: TRBD2
v_gene: TRBV28

CDR3aa: CASSQIAATDTQYF
CDR3nt: TGTGCCAGCAGCCAAATAGCTGCCACAGATACGCAGTATTTT
abundance: .
j_gene: TRBJ2-3
d_gene: .
v_gene: TRBV3-1

CDR3aa: CASSFVGSPNTEAFF
CDR3nt: TGTGCCAGCAGCTTCGTAGGGAGCCCTAACACTGAAGCTTTCTTT
abundance: medium-sized
j_gene: TRBJ1-1
d_gene: .
v_gene: TRBV5-6

CDR3aa: CASSVSGVQETQYF
CDR3nt: TGCGCCAGCAGCGTGTCGGGGGTCCAAGAGACCCAGTACTTC
abundance: .
j_gene: TRBJ2-5
d_gene: .
v_gene: TRBV5-1

CDR3aa: CASSPASGSSQETQYF
CDR3nt: TGTGCCAGCTCACCAGCTAGCGGGAGCAGCCAAGAGACCCAGTACTTC
abundance: few
j_gene: TRBJ2-5
d_gene: TRBD2
v_gene: TRBV18